This paragraph reports one T cell receptor (beta chain). Its antigen is not known. The authors incorporated unique molecular identifiers into the TCR beta cDNA libraries. The authors obtained some 500,000 cDNA molecules from around 0.96 to 9.9 million T cells. TCRdb called the PCR reads again in MiXCR, with one record for every CDR3 protein. The data contain about 770,000 distinct CDR3 sequences, roughly 50% of them singletons. The source of the sample is a study of post-analysis software for immune sequencing data. Study as a whole: The study covered relapsing-remitting, secondary progressive and progressive-relapsing courses of multiple sclerosis. Study-wide findings and caveats: Controls had significantly higher normalized Chao1 diversity than multiple sclerosis patients. Five TRBV segments (TRBV5-6, TRBV5-1 and TRBV20-1 among them) occurred more frequently in patients than in controls. Samples from one preparation batch, clustered by F measure, grouped strongly together.

V lost 4 bases and J lost 2, with 20 bases in between. This CDR3 spans 17 amino acids. Per the germline V gene, CDR1 is SGHRS and CDR2 is YFSETQ. This clonotype was sampled from a girl aged 10-17 years with multiple sclerosis. Material: blood. The J gene is TRBJ2-3, the V gene TRBV5-1, with D perhaps being TRBD1 or TRBD2 (6 bases each). Here the CDR3 reads CASSENGGKGLTDTQYF. The CDR3 nucleotides read TGCGCCAGCAGCGAGAACGGGGGCAAGGGGCTCACAGATACGCAGTATTTT.